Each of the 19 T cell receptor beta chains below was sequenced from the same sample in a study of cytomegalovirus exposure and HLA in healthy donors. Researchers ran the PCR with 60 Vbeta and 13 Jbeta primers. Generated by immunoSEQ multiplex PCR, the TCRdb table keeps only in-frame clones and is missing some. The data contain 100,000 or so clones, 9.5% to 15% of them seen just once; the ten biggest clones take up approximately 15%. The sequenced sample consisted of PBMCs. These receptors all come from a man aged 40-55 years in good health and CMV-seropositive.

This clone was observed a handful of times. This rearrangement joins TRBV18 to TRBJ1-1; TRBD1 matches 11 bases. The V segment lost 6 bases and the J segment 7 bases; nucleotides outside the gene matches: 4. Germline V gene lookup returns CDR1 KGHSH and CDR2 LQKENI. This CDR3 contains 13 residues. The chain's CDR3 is CASSGQGANEAFF. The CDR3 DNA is TGTGCCAGCTCCGGACAGGGGGCGAATGAAGCTTTCTTT.

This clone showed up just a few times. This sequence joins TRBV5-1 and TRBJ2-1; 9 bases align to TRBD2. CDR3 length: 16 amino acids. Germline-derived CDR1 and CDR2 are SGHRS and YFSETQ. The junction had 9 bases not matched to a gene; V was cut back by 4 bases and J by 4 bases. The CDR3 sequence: CASSLTPGLAYNEQFF. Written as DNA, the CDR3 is TGCGCCAGCAGCCTAACCCCGGGACTAGCTTACAATGAGCAGTTCTTC.

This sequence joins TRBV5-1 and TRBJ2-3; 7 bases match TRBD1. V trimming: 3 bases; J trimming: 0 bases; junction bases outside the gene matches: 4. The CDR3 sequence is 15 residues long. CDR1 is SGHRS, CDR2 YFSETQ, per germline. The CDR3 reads CASSWGTVSTDTQYF. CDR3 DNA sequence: TGCGCCAGCAGCTGGGGGACAGTAAGCACAGATACGCAGTATTTT.

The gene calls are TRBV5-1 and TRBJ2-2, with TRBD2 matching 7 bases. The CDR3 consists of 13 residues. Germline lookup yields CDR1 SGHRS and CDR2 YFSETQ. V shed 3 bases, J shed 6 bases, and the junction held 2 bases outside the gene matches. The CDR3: CASSWGGAGELFF. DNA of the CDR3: TGCGCCAGCAGCTGGGGGGGTGCCGGGGAGCTGTTTTTT.

This CDR3 reads CASSADKRGQGYTF. Here the CDR3 DNA reads TGTGCCAGCAGCGCGGATAAAAGGGGGCAAGGCTACACCTTC. V and J are TRBV9 and TRBJ1-2, with 7 bases aligning to TRBD1. Germline CDR1 is SGDLS and CDR2 is YYNGEE. The trim removed 3 bases at V and 8 bases at J, leaving 10 bases unmatched. This CDR3 region has 14 residues.

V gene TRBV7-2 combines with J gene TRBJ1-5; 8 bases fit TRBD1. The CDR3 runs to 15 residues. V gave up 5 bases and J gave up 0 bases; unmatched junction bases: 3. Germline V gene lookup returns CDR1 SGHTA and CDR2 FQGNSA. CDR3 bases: TGTGCCAGCAGCCTGACAGGGGATAGCAATCAGCCCCAGCATTTT. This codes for CASSLTGDSNQPQHF.

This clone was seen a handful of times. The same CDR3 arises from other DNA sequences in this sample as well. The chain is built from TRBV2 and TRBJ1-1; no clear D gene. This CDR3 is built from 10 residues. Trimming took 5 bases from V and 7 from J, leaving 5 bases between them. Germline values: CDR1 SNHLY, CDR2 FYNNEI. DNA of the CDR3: TGTGCCAGCAGTCTAGGTGAAGCTTTCTTT. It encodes CASSLGEAFF.

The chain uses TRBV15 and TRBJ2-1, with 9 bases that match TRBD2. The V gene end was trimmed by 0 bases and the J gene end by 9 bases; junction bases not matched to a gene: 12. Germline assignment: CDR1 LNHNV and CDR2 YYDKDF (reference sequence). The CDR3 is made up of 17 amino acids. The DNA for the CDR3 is TGTGCCACCAGCAGAGATTACGGTAGCGGGAGTTCTGGTGAGCAGTTCTTC. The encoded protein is CATSRDYGSGSSGEQFF.

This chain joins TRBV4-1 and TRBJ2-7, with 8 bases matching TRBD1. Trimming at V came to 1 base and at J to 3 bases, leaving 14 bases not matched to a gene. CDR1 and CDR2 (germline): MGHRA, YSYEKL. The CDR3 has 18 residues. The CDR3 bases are TGCGCCAGCAGCCAAGGCATAACTTCAGGGGGCTTAAACTACGAGCAGTACTTC. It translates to CASSQGITSGGLNYEQYF.

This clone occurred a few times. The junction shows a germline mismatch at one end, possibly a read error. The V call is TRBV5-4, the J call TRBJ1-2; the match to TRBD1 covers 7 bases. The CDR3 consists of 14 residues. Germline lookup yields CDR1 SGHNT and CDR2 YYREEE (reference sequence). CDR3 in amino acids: CASSLAGDSYGSTF. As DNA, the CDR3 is TGTGCCAGCAGCTTGGCTGGGGACAGCTATGGCTCCACCTTC. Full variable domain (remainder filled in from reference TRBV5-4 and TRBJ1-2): ETGVTQSPTHLIKTRGQQVTLRCSSQSGHNTVSWYQQALGQGPQFIFQYYREEENGRGNFPPRFSGLQFPNYSSELNVNALELDDSALYLCASSLAGDSYGSTFGSGTRLTVV.

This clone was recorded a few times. This CDR3 reads CASSFTNRVTEAFF. The CDR3 DNA reads TGTGCCAGCAGCTTCACCAACAGGGTCACTGAAGCTTTCTTT. The chain uses TRBV11-2 and TRBJ1-1; the D gene is possibly TRBD1 (6 bases). The V end was cut by 3 bases, the J end by 4 bases, with 12 bases between. The CDR3 is 14 residues long. Germline V gene data show CDR1 as SGHAT and CDR2 as FQNNGV. Variable domain in full (rest from reference TRBV11-2 and TRBJ1-1): EAGVAQSPRYKIIEKRQSVAFWCNPISGHATLYWYQQILGQGPKLLIQFQNNGVVDDSQLPKDRFSAERLKGVDSTLKIQPAKLEDSAVYLCASSFTNRVTEAFFGQGTRLTVV.

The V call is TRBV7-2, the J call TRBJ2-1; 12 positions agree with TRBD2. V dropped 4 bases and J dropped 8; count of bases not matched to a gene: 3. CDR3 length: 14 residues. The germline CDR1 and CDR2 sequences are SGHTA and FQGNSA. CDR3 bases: TGTGCCAGCAGCTGGGGACTAGCGGGCGATGAGCAGTTCTTC. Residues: CASSWGLAGDEQFF.

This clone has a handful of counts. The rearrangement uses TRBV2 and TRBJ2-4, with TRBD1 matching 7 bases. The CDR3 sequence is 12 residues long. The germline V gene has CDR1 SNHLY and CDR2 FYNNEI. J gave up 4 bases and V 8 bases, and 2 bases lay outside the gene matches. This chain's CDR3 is CASRGQKNIQYF. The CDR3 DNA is TGTGCCAGCCGGGGACAGAAAAACATTCAGTACTTC.

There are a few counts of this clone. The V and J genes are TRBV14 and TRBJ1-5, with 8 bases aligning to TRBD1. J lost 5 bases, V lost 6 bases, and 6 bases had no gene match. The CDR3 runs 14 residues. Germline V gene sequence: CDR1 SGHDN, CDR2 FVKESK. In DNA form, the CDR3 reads TGTGCCAGCAGTCTGACAGGGGCTTATCAGCCCCAGCATTTT. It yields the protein CASSLTGAYQPQHF.

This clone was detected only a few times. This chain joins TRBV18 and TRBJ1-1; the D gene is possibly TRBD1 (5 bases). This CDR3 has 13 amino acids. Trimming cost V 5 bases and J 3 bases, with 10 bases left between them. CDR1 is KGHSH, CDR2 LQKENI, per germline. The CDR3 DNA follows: TGTGCCAGCTCAGAAGGGGAGGACACTGAAGCTTTCTTT. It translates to CASSEGEDTEAFF.

The CDR3 DNA follows: TGTGCCAGCAGTGGGACAGGCAATCAGCCCCAGCATTTT. Protein: CASSGTGNQPQHF. The V call is TRBV6-1, the J call TRBJ1-5; TRBD1 might be the D (6 bases). V shed 4 bases and J shed 2 bases, with 6 bases lying between them. This CDR3 comprises 13 residues. Germline lookup yields CDR1 MNHNS and CDR2 SASEGT.

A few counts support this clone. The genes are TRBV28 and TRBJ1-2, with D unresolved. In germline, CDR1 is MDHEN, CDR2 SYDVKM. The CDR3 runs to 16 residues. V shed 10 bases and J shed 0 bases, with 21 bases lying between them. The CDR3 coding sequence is TGTGCCACCGATTCTACCAGGCTACCGGCTAACTATGGCTACACCTTC. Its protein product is CATDSTRLPANYGYTF.

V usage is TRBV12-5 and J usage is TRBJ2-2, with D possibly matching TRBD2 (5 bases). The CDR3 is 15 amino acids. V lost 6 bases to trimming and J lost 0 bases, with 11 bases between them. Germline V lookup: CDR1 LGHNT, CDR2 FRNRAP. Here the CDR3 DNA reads TGTGCTAGTGGCAAGCGGTACGCGAACACCGGGGAGCTGTTTTTT. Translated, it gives CASGKRYANTGELFF.

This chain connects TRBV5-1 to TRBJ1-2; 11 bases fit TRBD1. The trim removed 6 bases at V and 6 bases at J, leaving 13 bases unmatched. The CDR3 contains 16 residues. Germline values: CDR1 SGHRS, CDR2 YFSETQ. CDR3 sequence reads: CASTPTGQGALNGYTF. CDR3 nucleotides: TGCGCCAGCACCCCTACCGGACAGGGGGCGCTGAATGGCTACACCTTC.